Below are 25 T cell receptor beta chains sequenced from a single sample in a study of early T cells in non-severe SARS-CoV-2 infection. TCRdb passed the 5' RACE reads through MiXCR, listing each CDR3 protein once. The sample includes some 50,000 distinct CDR3 sequences, roughly 5.3% of them seen just once. Sequencing used whole blood. Receptors were obtained from an adult who was a healthcare worker with PCR-confirmed SARS-CoV-2 infection or an uninfected control (not recorded which).

This clonotype was observed many times. V is TRBV7-2 and J is TRBJ2-1; D not resolved. The CDR3 runs 13 residues. Trimming took 1 base from V and 7 from J, leaving 8 bases between them. Germline CDR1 and CDR2: SGHTA and FQGNSA. The CDR3 sequence: CASSLDSLNEQFF. CDR3 nucleotide sequence: TGTGCCAGCAGCTTAGACAGCCTTAATGAGCAGTTCTTC.

The V and J genes are TRBV10-2 and TRBJ2-5; D unresolved. The germline CDR1 and CDR2 sequences are WSHSY and SAAADI. The CDR3 spans 13 residues. V was trimmed by 6 bases and J by 5 bases, leaving 13 bases between them. The CDR3, as DNA: TGCGCCAGCAGCCTTAAGCTGTGGGAGACCCAGTACTTC. The encoded protein is CASSLKLWETQYF.

Many counts were recorded for this clonotype. V and J are TRBV10-2 and TRBJ2-3; TRBD1 matches 10 bases. Germline V gives CDR1 WSHSY, CDR2 SAAADI. V lost 6 bases and J lost 1; bases outside the gene matches: 16. The CDR3 length is 19 residues. The CDR3 DNA follows: TGCGCCAGCAGCTCCCGGGACAGGGGAAATTGGGAGGGCACAGATACGCAGTATTTT. Encoded protein: CASSSRDRGNWEGTDTQYF.

The V gene is TRBV5-1, the J gene TRBJ2-3; 7 bases match TRBD2. The CDR3 runs to 17 residues. CDR1 and CDR2 (germline): SGHRS, YFSETQ. With 0 bases clipped from V and 2 bases from J, the junction kept 9 bases outside the gene matches. CDR3 protein: CASSLVWRGSNTDTQYF. Here the CDR3 DNA reads TGCGCCAGCAGCTTGGTATGGCGGGGGTCGAACACAGATACGCAGTATTTT.

This clonotype was seen many times. The chain has TRBV6-2 or TRBV6-3 and TRBJ2-7; D not certain. Germline V gene data show CDR1 as MNHEY and CDR2 as SVGEGT. Trimming pared 0 bases from V and 7 bases from J, leaving 10 bases between. The CDR3 has 13 amino acids. The CDR3 is CASSYSGLREQYF. CDR3 DNA: TGTGCCAGCAGTTACTCAGGGTTGAGGGAGCAGTACTTC.

This clonotype came up many times. The V call is TRBV10-1, the J call TRBJ2-3; possible D gene TRBD1, 6 bases. Trimming pared 5 bases from V and 6 bases from J, leaving 12 bases between. The V gene's germline CDR1 is WNHNN and CDR2 SYGVQD (reference sequence). The CDR3 consists of 13 residues. This CDR3 reads CASSIYRVDTQYF. CDR3 DNA sequence: TGCGCCAGCAGTATATACAGGGTGGATACGCAGTATTTT.

This clonotype showed up many times. The rearrangement links TRBV11-1 to TRBJ2-7; D gene unclear. V shed 2 bases and J shed 3 bases, with 5 bases lying between them. Germline loops: CDR1 SGHAT, CDR2 FQDESV (reference sequence). The CDR3 contains 12 residues. The CDR3 DNA is TGTGCCAGCAGCTTAATAGGCTACGAGCAGTACTTC. It specifies CASSLIGYEQYF.

This clonotype has only one observation. A much larger clone differs from this one at a single base, so this may be a read error. This chain links TRBV7-2 with TRBJ2-7; no clear D gene. The germline V gene encodes CDR1 SGHTA and CDR2 FQGNSA. The length of the CDR3 is 12 residues. The CDR3 protein is CASSSHSYQQYF. The CDR3, as DNA: TGTGCCAGCAGCTCGCATTCCTACCAGCAGTACTTC.

This clonotype was seen many times. The V gene is TRBV6-5, the J gene TRBJ1-1; D is unresolved. Between the trimmed V and J ends, which lost 7 bases and 0 bases, there was a span of 21 bases. Germline-derived CDR1 and CDR2 are MNHEY and SVGAGI. The CDR3 is made up of 17 amino acids. The CDR3, as DNA: TGTGCCAGCATCACCAGTACCAAAGGTCTCATGAACACTGAAGCTTTCTTT. Amino acid sequence: CASITSTKGLMNTEAFF.

This clonotype was observed a handful of times. The chain combines TRBV28 with TRBJ2-1; D possibly corresponds to TRBD2 (5 bases). The CDR3 runs to 14 residues. In germline, CDR1 is MDHEN, CDR2 SYDVKM. Trimming removed 5 bases from V and 10 bases from J, with 18 bases in between. The chain's CDR3 is CASSPGLGFREQFF. The CDR3 DNA reads as TGTGCCAGCAGTCCTGGACTGGGTTTCCGGGAGCAGTTCTTC.

This clonotype was counted ten times or more. The rearrangement joins TRBV5-1 to TRBJ2-3, with TRBD2 identical over 7 bases. Per germline, CDR1 SGHRS and CDR2 YFSETQ. The CDR3 totals 15 residues. Germline trimming cut 0 bases from V and 1 base from J; bases unmatched to any gene: 2. The CDR3 is CASSLGLAGTDTQYF. For the CDR3, the DNA is TGCGCCAGCAGCTTGGGACTAGCTGGCACAGATACGCAGTATTTT.

There are many counts of this clonotype. At one boundary the junction diverges from the germline segment, which might be a read error. J is TRBJ2-6 and V is TRBV7-9, with 8 bases matching TRBD1. The V gene's germline CDR1 is SEHNR and CDR2 FQNEAQ (reference sequence). This CDR3 comprises 14 residues. CDR3 DNA sequence: TGTGCCAGCAGCTTAACGACAGGGGTCAACGTCCTGACTTTC. It is translated as CASSLTTGVNVLTF.

The chain is built from TRBV19 and TRBJ2-6, with TRBD1 matching over 9 bases. Germline loops: CDR1 LNHDA, CDR2 SQIVND (reference sequence). The CDR3 contains 16 residues. Losses at the gene ends were 6 bases for V and 0 bases for J; bases not matched to a gene: 3. CDR3 sequence (DNA): TGTGCCAGTAGAGGGACAGGGATCTCTGGGGCCAACGTCCTGACTTTC. Translated, it gives CASRGTGISGANVLTF.

Concerning this clonotype itself: At one boundary the junction diverges from the germline segment, which might be a read error. The V and J genes are TRBV5-4 and TRBJ1-4; 11 bases map to TRBD1. The germline gives CDR1 SGHNT, CDR2 YYREEE (reference sequence). The CDR3 runs to 16 residues. CDR3 protein: CASSLAGTGGNGKLFF. Written as DNA, the CDR3 is TGTGCCAGCAGCTTAGCCGGGACAGGGGGAAATGGAAAACTGTTTTTT.

CDR3 sequence: CASSQGGGQAFF. The CDR3 DNA reads as TGTGCCAGCAGCCAAGGGGGAGGGCAAGCTTTCTTT. V usage is TRBV3-1 and J usage is TRBJ1-1; D gene ambiguous. Trimming stripped 1 base from V and 9 bases from J, with 9 bases between. The CDR3 has 12 amino acids. Germline CDR1 and CDR2: LGHDT and YNNKEL (reference sequence).

This clonotype was observed at least ten times. V is TRBV6-5 and J is TRBJ1-1, with D unresolved. Per germline, CDR1 MNHEY and CDR2 SVGAGI. The CDR3 has 14 residues. Trimming removed 3 bases from V and 4 bases from J, with 12 bases in between. The CDR3 spells CASSYRGRGTEAFF. CDR3 bases: TGTGCCAGCAGTTATCGAGGGCGGGGCACTGAAGCTTTCTTT.

This clonotype was observed many times. The rearrangement links TRBV11-3 to TRBJ2-1; 8 nucleotides match TRBD2. With 3 bases clipped from V and 2 bases from J, the junction kept 3 bases outside the gene matches. The CDR3 is made up of 15 amino acids. CDR1 is SGHNT and CDR2 is YENEEA in the germline V gene. CDR3 sequence: CASSFSGGTYNEQFF. DNA for the CDR3: TGTGCCAGCAGCTTCAGCGGGGGTACCTACAATGAGCAGTTCTTC.

In its sample, this clonotype was seen many times. The chain links TRBV24-1 to TRBJ2-3; 8 bases align to TRBD1. Germline values: CDR1 KGHDR, CDR2 SFDVKD. The V gene end was trimmed by 5 bases and the J gene end by 2 bases; junction bases not matched to a gene: 5. The CDR3 is 15 residues long. The CDR3 nucleotides read TGTGCCACCAGTGCCACGACAGGGGCCACAGATACGCAGTATTTT. Translation: CATSATTGATDTQYF.

This clonotype occurred many times. The chain combines TRBV5-1 with TRBJ1-5; TRBD1 agrees at 7 bases. The CDR3 is 14 residues long. Germline V gene lookup returns CDR1 SGHRS and CDR2 YFSETQ. V shed 4 bases and J 7 bases; nucleotides not matched to a gene: 8. The CDR3 region has the DNA TGCGCCAGCAGCCAGGGACAGTTTGGGCAGCCCCAGCATTTT. Its translation is CASSQGQFGQPQHF.

The chain couples TRBV3-1 to TRBJ2-6, with TRBD1 matching over 7 bases. The CDR3 runs 22 residues. V shed 3 bases and J 1 base; nucleotides not matched to a gene: 21. CDR1 LGHDT and CDR2 YNNKEL come from the germline V gene (reference sequence). The CDR3 loop reads CASSQRWDSIPTPGSGANVLTF. CDR3 in DNA: TGTGCCAGCAGCCAGCGGTGGGACAGCATCCCGACCCCGGGGTCTGGGGCCAACGTCCTGACTTTC. The full variable domain, with the rest looked up from reference TRBV3-1 and TRBJ2-6, is DTAVSQTPKYLVTQMGNDKSIKCEQNLGHDTMYWYKQDSKKFLKIMFSYNNKELIINETVPNRFSPKSPDKAHLNLHINSLELGDSAVYFCASSQRWDSIPTPGSGANVLTFGAGSRLTVL.

This clonotype has a count of ten or more. The gene calls are TRBV7-2 and TRBJ2-7; D gene ambiguous. The germline V gene has CDR1 SGHTA and CDR2 FQGNSA. This CDR3 contains 16 residues. Trimming pared 5 bases from V and 3 bases from J, leaving 20 bases between. This chain's CDR3 is CASSRAQRHSDYEQYF. CDR3 in DNA: TGTGCCAGCAGCCGAGCCCAGCGCCACTCCGACTACGAGCAGTACTTC.

In this sample, this clonotype turned up many times. The chain recombines TRBV4-3 with TRBJ2-1; D tentatively fits TRBD1 or TRBD2 (6 bases each). This CDR3 is 17 amino acids long. Germline V gene sequence: CDR1 LGHNA, CDR2 YSLEER. V shed 0 bases and J shed 0 bases, with 12 bases lying between them. In DNA, the CDR3 is TGCGCCAGCAGCCAAGATTTACAGGGACTCTCCTACAATGAGCAGTTCTTC. Its protein product is CASSQDLQGLSYNEQFF.

The chain couples TRBV6-5 to TRBJ2-6, with D hard to call. In germline, CDR1 is MNHEY, CDR2 SVGAGI. The CDR3 runs 13 residues. Trimming stripped 9 bases from V and 4 bases from J, with 10 bases between. As DNA, the CDR3 is TGTGCCAGTCGAAAGCCCGGGGCCAACGTCCTGACTTTC. It translates to CASRKPGANVLTF.

In regard to this clonotype: A much larger clone lies a single base off, so this may be a read error. The rearrangement uses TRBV28 and TRBJ2-7; tentative D call: TRBD2 (6 bases). Germline lookup yields CDR1 MDHEN and CDR2 SYDVKM. The V and J ends lost 7 bases and 4 bases respectively, with 17 bases between them. The CDR3 has 14 residues. The CDR3 DNA reads as TGTGCCAGCACCGGCGGGACGGACCGTTACGAGCAGTACTTC. Translated, it gives CASTGGTDRYEQYF.

This clonotype was counted many times. V gene TRBV20-1 combines with J gene TRBJ1-2; no firm D call. V was clipped by 6 bases and J by 8 bases, with 16 bases between them. Germline-derived CDR1 and CDR2 are DFQATT and SNEGSKA (reference sequence). The CDR3 loop spans 12 amino acids. CDR3 sequence: CSAVGSLGGYTF. The CDR3 DNA is TGCAGTGCCGTCGGGTCCCTCGGGGGCTACACCTTC.